This T cell receptor (beta chain) was recovered during a study of shared clonotypes between healthy human individuals. Per germline, CDR1 MDHEN and CDR2 SYDVKM. The CDR3 runs to 14 residues. V lost 7 bases to trimming and J lost 6 bases; unmatched junction nucleotides: 8. Produced via immunoSEQ multiplex PCR; TCRdb's table is partial and in-frame only. This sample yields over 95,000 clones, of which 68% are seen a single time; roughly a quarter belongs to the top ten. Study-wide results and limits: Naive subsets generally exceeded memory subsets in estimated richness.

About this clone itself: Its antigen is not known.

The TCR originated in a woman in her 30s in good health. The source material was memory CD8+ T cells sorted from blood. Documented subset: CD45RO+ cells pooled with CCR7-negative TemRA cells. This sequence joins TRBV28 and TRBJ2-1; 8 bases match TRBD2. Written as DNA, the CDR3 is TGTGCCAGCATAGCGGGGAATGATTTCAATGAGCAGTTCTTC. Protein: CASIAGNDFNEQFF.